This T cell receptor beta chain emerged from a study of T cell repertoires in cytomegalovirus infection. As for the study in general: Epitope selection comprised recently identified HLA-C-restricted CMV epitopes and well-studied HLA-B-restricted CMV epitopes. An indication of both CMV infection and matching HLA type came from public TCR beta signatures. General study points: In two of eight donors, the top clonotype was HLA-C-restricted CMV-specific.

V was pared by 0 bases and J by 3 bases, with 11 bases of the junction left unmatched. Germline-derived CDR1 and CDR2 are SGHAT and FQNNGV. This CDR3 is 18 amino acids long. Comment on this clonotype: The antigen remains undetermined.

One entry per CDR3 protein, called by TCRdb with MiXCR from the reads. Of hundreds of thousands of distinct CDR3 sequences listed, around 29% are singletons. Sequencing was performed on cultured CD8+ T cells from PBMCs, taken from culture after CMV antigen stimulation. The rearrangement links TRBV11-2 to TRBJ2-1, with 7 bases aligning to TRBD2. The clonotype comes from a human donor in good health (CMV status not recorded). Some clones in this sample may be carry-over from other donors' samples. The CDR3 protein is CASSLDAWGGGYYNEQFF. Here the CDR3 DNA reads TGTGCCAGCAGCTTAGACGCCTGGGGCGGGGGATACTACAATGAGCAGTTCTTC.